These 20 T cell receptor beta chains were all obtained from the same sample, sequenced in a study of blood T cell repertoires in COVID-19. Here immunoSEQ multiplex PCR was the method, and the copy in TCRdb shows in-frame clones only, minus some. Seen here are roughly 96,000 clones, 82% observed once, and the top ten hold around 18%. The sample taken for sequencing was peripheral blood. The source of these receptors is a man aged 80 or over with acute or convalescent COVID-19.

The chain uses TRBV6-6 and TRBJ1-3; D uncertain. CDR1 and CDR2 (germline): MNHNY, SVGAGI (reference sequence). V shed 7 bases and J shed 0 bases, with 16 bases lying between them. The CDR3 loop spans 16 amino acids. CDR3 residues: CASNPSGSRSGNTIYF. CDR3 DNA sequence: TGTGCCAGCAACCCGTCGGGGAGCCGCTCTGGAAACACCATATATTTT.

The rearrangement uses TRBV19 and TRBJ2-5, with TRBD1 matching 7 bases. CDR1 and CDR2 from the germline V gene are LNHDA and SQIVND (reference sequence). This CDR3 has 16 amino acids. The V and J ends lost 6 bases and 4 bases, in that order; junction bases with no gene match: 14. CDR3 nucleotides: TGTGCCAGTAGCCTCAATCGCCACAGGGGTGCAGAGACCCAGTACTTC. It encodes CASSLNRHRGAETQYF.

The chain combines TRBV14 with TRBJ1-2; 8 bases are a match to TRBD1. The germline CDR1 and CDR2 sequences are SGHDN and FVKESK. The trim removed 4 bases at V and 8 bases at J, leaving 6 bases unmatched. The CDR3 runs 13 residues. CDR3 coding DNA: TGTGCCAGCAGCCTCAGGGGGCTTGGGGGCTACACCTTC. It specifies CASSLRGLGGYTF.

The rearrangement links TRBV15 to TRBJ1-1; TRBD1 aligns across 8 bases. The CDR3 is 13 residues long. Looked up from germline, CDR1 is LNHNV and CDR2 is YYDKDF (reference sequence). V gave up 3 bases and J gave up 12 bases; unmatched junction bases: 9. CDR3 sequence: CATSSHQGAEPFF. The CDR3 DNA reads TGTGCCACCAGCAGCCACCAGGGGGCAGAACCTTTCTTT.

This sequence joins TRBV5-1 and TRBJ2-1; TRBD2 might be the D (6 bases). The V gene's germline CDR1 is SGHRS and CDR2 YFSETQ. CDR3 length: 13 residues. V was pared by 5 bases and J by 8 bases, with 14 bases between. Written as DNA, the CDR3 is TGCGCCAGCAGTCGGGGGAGAAGCGATGAGCAGTTCTTC. Protein: CASSRGRSDEQFF.

This chain links TRBV3-1 (or the pseudogene TRBV3-2) with TRBJ2-4; 10 nucleotides line up with TRBD1. The CDR3 totals 15 residues. Germline V gene lookup returns CDR1 LGHDT and CDR2 YNNKEL (reference sequence). Trimming took 6 bases from V and 7 from J; bases not matched to a gene: 9. This chain's CDR3 is CASSFTGTGDNIQYF. For the CDR3, the DNA is TGTGCCAGCAGTTTCACCGGGACAGGGGATAACATTCAGTACTTC.

The V call is TRBV10-1, the J call TRBJ2-7; possible D gene TRBD1, 6 bases. This CDR3 has 13 residues. The V end lost 3 bases, the J end lost 5 bases, and 11 bases lay between the germline ends. Per the germline V gene, CDR1 is WNHNN and CDR2 is SYGVQD (reference sequence). The CDR3 nucleotides read TGCGCCAGCAGTGACGCAGGGGTGGACGAGCAGTACTTC. Translated, it gives CASSDAGVDEQYF.

V and J are TRBV6-5 and TRBJ2-6; D not certain. Per germline, CDR1 MNHEY and CDR2 SVGAGI. The CDR3 consists of 13 residues. Trimming cost V 10 bases and J 0 bases, with 7 bases left between them. The CDR3 coding sequence is TGTGCCACGCGGAGCTCTGGGGCCAACGTCCTGACTTTC. It is translated as CATRSSGANVLTF.

CDR3 residues: CASRTGGPSEQYF. DNA for the CDR3: TGTGCCAGCAGAACAGGGGGTCCATCCGAGCAGTACTTC. The V gene is TRBV28, the J gene TRBJ2-7; 8 bases are a match to TRBD1. Germline CDR1 MDHEN, CDR2 SYDVKM. J gave up 6 bases and V 6 bases, and 7 bases lay outside the gene matches. The CDR3 contains 13 residues.

V gene TRBV29-1 combines with J gene TRBJ2-1; D is unclear. Germline V lookup: CDR1 SQVTM, CDR2 ANQGSEA. V lost 6 bases and J 3 bases, leaving 18 bases between the germline ends. The CDR3 totals 15 residues. The CDR3 sequence is CSVVEEPNLYNEQFF. The CDR3 bases are TGCAGCGTGGTCGAGGAGCCCAATCTCTACAATGAGCAGTTCTTC.

This chain joins TRBV5-8 and TRBJ2-5; D not certain. Trimming removed 4 bases from V and 4 bases from J, with 11 bases in between. Germline assignment: CDR1 SGHTS and CDR2 YDEGEE. CDR3 length: 13 residues. The CDR3 loop reads CASSPRVRETQYF. CDR3 bases: TGTGCCAGCAGCCCCCGGGTGAGAGAGACCCAGTACTTC.

V gene TRBV19 combines with J gene TRBJ2-7; a possible D gene is TRBD1 (6 bases). CDR1 is LNHDA, CDR2 SQIVND, per germline (reference sequence). CDR3 length: 15 residues. The ends were cut back, 5 bases at V and 6 bases at J, with 20 bases in the middle. The CDR3, as DNA: TGTGCCAGTAGTCCCCCCAGGGGCTCTTCAGGCGAGCAGTACTTC. Protein: CASSPPRGSSGEQYF.

The chain links TRBV6-6 to TRBJ1-6; a possible D gene is TRBD1 (6 bases). This CDR3 has 14 residues. Germline-derived CDR1 and CDR2 are MNHNY and SVGAGI (reference sequence). V shed 6 bases and J shed 5 bases, with 11 bases lying between them. This CDR3 is CASSLQGNNSPLHF. CDR3 nucleotides: TGTGCCAGCAGCCTACAGGGAAATAATTCACCCCTCCACTTT.

The chain recombines TRBV29-1 with TRBJ1-2; 8 bases are shared with TRBD1. Trimming cost V 1 base and J 8 bases; bases outside gene matches: 6. The CDR3 is 13 residues long. From germline, CDR1 is SQVTM and CDR2 ANQGSEA. The CDR3 coding sequence is TGCAGCGTTGAAGGGACAGGGTCGGCCGGCTACACCTTC. Its protein is CSVEGTGSAGYTF.

The chain combines TRBV15 with TRBJ2-1; TRBD2 matches at 8 bases. The CDR3 contains 15 residues. Germline CDR1 and CDR2: LNHNV and YYDKDF (reference sequence). Trimming took 4 bases from V and 8 from J; bases not matched to a gene: 10. CDR3 protein: CATSTRSGTSDEQFF. The CDR3 DNA sequence: TGTGCCACCAGCACTCGTTCCGGGACTAGTGATGAGCAGTTCTTC.

The chain carries TRBV19 and TRBJ2-1; 9 nucleotides match TRBD2. The length of the CDR3 is 15 residues. CDR1 LNHDA and CDR2 SQIVND come from the germline V gene (reference sequence). V was clipped by 6 bases and J by 5 bases; unmatched bases: 8. Written as DNA, the CDR3 is TGTGCCAGTAGCGGAGCGGGAGGACATAACAATGAGCAGTTCTTC. Encoded protein: CASSGAGGHNNEQFF.

This clone was counted once. The sample has other DNA sequences that encode this CDR3 too. J is TRBJ1-1 and V is TRBV19; D not resolved. The ends were cut back, 3 bases at V and 2 bases at J, with 7 bases in the middle. The germline CDR1 and CDR2 sequences are LNHDA and SQIVND (reference sequence). This CDR3 region has 13 residues. The CDR3 DNA sequence: TGTGCCAGTAGTATCTCGGGTAACACTGAAGCTTTCTTT. Protein sequence: CASSISGNTEAFF. The full variable domain, rest sourced from reference TRBV19 and TRBJ1-1, is DGGITQSPKYLFRKEGQNVTLSCEQNLNHDAMYWYRQDPGQGLRLIYYSQIVNDFQKGDIAEGYSVSREKKESFPLTVTSAQKNPTAFYLCASSISGNTEAFFGQGTRLTVV.

CDR3 sequence reads: CAWSVSSLGTFQETQYF. CDR3 nucleotide sequence: TGTGCCTGGAGTGTAAGTTCTTTGGGCACCTTCCAAGAGACCCAGTACTTC. The chain carries TRBV30 and TRBJ2-5, with D unclear. Trimming took 0 bases from V and 1 from J, leaving 18 bases between them. The CDR3 totals 17 residues. Germline CDR1 and CDR2: GTSNPN and SVGIG (reference sequence).

This chain uses TRBV15 with TRBJ1-5; 12 bases match TRBD1. V gave up 4 bases and J gave up 1 base; unmatched junction bases: 8. Germline lookup yields CDR1 LNHNV and CDR2 YYDKDF (reference sequence). CDR3 length: 18 amino acids. This chain's CDR3 is CATSTRTGTGGSNQPQHF. CDR3 coding DNA: TGTGCCACCAGCACTCGCACCGGGACAGGGGGCAGCAATCAGCCCCAGCATTTT.

This chain joins TRBV19 and TRBJ1-3; possible D gene TRBD1, 6 bases. V was clipped by 5 bases and J by 0 bases, with 11 bases between them. The germline gives CDR1 LNHDA, CDR2 SQIVND (reference sequence). The CDR3 loop spans 15 amino acids. The CDR3 loop is CASSAGQISGNTIYF. In DNA form, the CDR3 reads TGTGCCAGTAGTGCCGGACAGATCTCTGGAAACACCATATATTTT.